The 3 T cell receptor beta chains reported below all come from one sample, sequenced in a study of OX40 agonist ivuxolimab in advanced cancers. Libraries were prepared by immunoSEQ multiplex PCR; TCRdb keeps only in-frame clonotypes and omits some of them. The top ten clones hold more than 0.25% of a sample with more than 85,000 clones, 75% to 95% of them seen once. The sample here was CD4+ or CD8+ T cells sorted from blood, taken in a trial of the OX40 agonist ivuxolimab. The receptors shown here come from an adult with an advanced solid tumor such as melanoma, head and neck, liver or kidney cancer.

This rearrangement joins TRBV5-1 to TRBJ2-3; a possible D gene is TRBD1 (6 bases). The V and J ends lost 0 bases and 2 bases respectively, with 10 bases between them. In germline, CDR1 is SGHRS, CDR2 YFSETQ. The length of the CDR3 is 15 residues. The CDR3 loop is CASSLEVGATDTQYF. In DNA form, the CDR3 reads TGCGCCAGCAGCTTGGAGGTGGGGGCCACAGATACGCAGTATTTT.

The gene calls are TRBV5-6 and TRBJ1-4, with D possibly TRBD1 on 6 matching bases. CDR1 is SGHDT, CDR2 YYEEEE, per germline. This CDR3 is built from 16 residues. Deletions cut 1 base from V and 5 bases from J, with 15 bases between. CDR3 coding DNA: TGTGCCAGCAGCTTGCGGGGGGCTACCGGGAATGAAAAACTGTTTTTT. It encodes CASSLRGATGNEKLFF.

The J gene is TRBJ2-4, the V gene TRBV2, with 10 bases fitting TRBD2. Trimming cost V 4 bases and J 9 bases; bases outside gene matches: 9. Germline loops: CDR1 SNHLY, CDR2 FYNNEI. The CDR3 spans 15 residues. CDR3 sequence (DNA): TGTGCCAGCAGTGCTAGCGGGAGTATGGCCAGCATTCAGTACTTC. This encodes CASSASGSMASIQYF.